This TCR beta chain was recorded in a study of OX40 agonist ivuxolimab in advanced cancers. Study details: Patients receiving dose escalation had hepatocellular carcinoma, melanoma, renal cell or head and neck cancer. Enrollees could have had prior anti-PD-1, anti-PD-L1 or anti-CTLA-4 therapy, which about 40% had received.

CDR1 is KGHSH, CDR2 LQKENI, per germline. The CDR3 extends over 15 amino acids. The V and J ends lost 2 bases and 6 bases, in that order; junction bases with no gene match: 9. Clones were sequenced by immunoSEQ multiplex PCR, and TCRdb holds only the in-frame ones, with some missing. The table has tens of thousands of clones, 80% to 90% seen once; the top ten hold around 0.54%. The J gene is TRBJ2-7, the V gene TRBV18; 8 bases fit TRBD1. The clonotype originates from an adult with an advanced solid tumor such as melanoma, head and neck, liver or kidney cancer. Source: CD4+ or CD8+ T cells sorted from blood, taken in a trial of the OX40 agonist ivuxolimab. CDR3 DNA sequence: TGTGCCAGCTCACCAGGGCAGGGGGCGGAGGTCGAGCAGTACTTC. Translation gives CASSPGQGAEVEQYF. The variable domain in full, with the rest retrieved from reference TRBV18 and TRBJ2-7, is NAGVMQNPRHLVRRRGQEARLRCSPMKGHSHVYWYRQLPEEGLKFMVYLQKENIIDESGMPKERFSAEFPKEGPSILRIQQVVRGDSAAYFCASSPGQGAEVEQYFGPGTRLTVT.